This T cell receptor beta chain derives from a study of T cell repertoires in cytomegalovirus infection. About the study: CMV epitopes used comprised recently identified HLA-C-restricted ones and well-studied HLA-B-restricted ones. Study-level results: HLA-C-restricted CMV-specific TCR beta clonotypes were dominant in the ex vivo response. Based on cumulative public TCR beta family frequency, carriers of CMV plus the relevant HLA were identified.

Of note for this clonotype: The antigen remains undetermined.

The germline gives CDR1 SNHLY, CDR2 FYNNEI. V was shortened by 2 bases and J by 6 bases, with 8 bases between the two germline ends. The CDR3 sequence is 13 residues long. Each CDR3 protein is one row after TCRdb ran MiXCR on the reads. The repertoire holds some 560,000 distinct CDR3 sequences, with just under 40% as singletons. This TCR was sampled from a human donor in good health (CMV status not recorded). Some clones in this sample may be carry-over from other donors' samples. This specimen was cultured PBMCs, taken from culture after CMV antigen stimulation. J is TRBJ2-1 and V is TRBV2; D ambiguous. The CDR3 DNA reads as TGTGCCAGCAGTGAAAACAGAGTCAATGAGCAGTTCTTC. As protein: CASSENRVNEQFF.